Each of the 26 T cell receptor beta chains below was sequenced from the same sample in a study of cytomegalovirus exposure and HLA in healthy donors (dated by TCRdb to the late 2010s). The library was generated by the immunoSEQ multiplex PCR assay. For the multiplex PCR, a mixture combining 60 forward primers for TCR Vbeta segments and 13 reverse primers for TCR Jbeta segments was used. Sourced from immuneACCESS, this table was stored by TCRdb with only in-frame sequences that have V and J called. A share of the clones is absent; for the studies checked, an unresolved V gene accounts for under half, and the remainder has no known explanation. For this sample the table gives approximately 190,000 clones, of which 82% were detected only once. Of the sample, around 0.8% falls within the top ten clones. The sample consisted of PBMCs. The receptors shown here come from a woman aged 18-29 years in good health and CMV-seronegative.

This rearrangement joins TRBV7-6 to TRBJ2-1; 11 nucleotides match TRBD2. The CDR3 is 18 amino acids. CDR1 is SGHVS and CDR2 is FNYEAQ in the germline V gene. The V and J ends lost 3 bases and 5 bases, in that order; junction bases with no gene match: 12. CDR3 coding DNA: TGTGCCAGCAGCTTGTTGAGTAGCGGGAGGGGGGAGGACAATGAGCAGTTCTTC. Protein: CASSLLSSGRGEDNEQFF.

This sequence joins TRBV6-5 and TRBJ2-5, with 8 bases that match TRBD2. V shed 4 bases, J shed 4 bases, and the junction held 8 bases outside the gene matches. CDR1 and CDR2 (germline): MNHEY, SVGAGI. This CDR3 comprises 15 residues. CDR3 DNA sequence: TGTGCCAGCAGTTCCCTCCCGGGGGGGTTAGAGACCCAGTACTTC. Translation gives CASSSLPGGLETQYF.

In its sample, this clone was seen once. The chain recombines TRBV5-1 with TRBJ1-1; a possible D gene is TRBD1 (5 bases). The CDR3 loop spans 14 amino acids. Germline-derived CDR1 and CDR2 are SGHRS and YFSETQ. The ends were cut back, 0 bases at V and 4 bases at J, with 10 bases in the middle. CDR3 nucleotide sequence: TGCGCCAGCAGCTTGGAGTCAGGGCTCACTGAAGCTTTCTTT. Translating it yields CASSLESGLTEAFF.

J is TRBJ1-5 and V is TRBV6-1, with 10 bases identical to TRBD1. After removal of 1 base from V and 6 bases from J, the junction contained 3 bases not matched to a gene. Per the germline V gene, CDR1 is MNHNS and CDR2 is SASEGT. The CDR3 sequence is 15 residues long. The CDR3 coding sequence is TGTGCCAGCAGTGAAGAGGGACAGGGGAGTCAGCCCCAGCATTTT. It encodes CASSEEGQGSQPQHF.

The chain is built from TRBV7-2 and TRBJ1-3, with 7 bases identical to TRBD1. This CDR3 contains 15 residues. Germline-derived CDR1 and CDR2 are SGHTA and FQGNSA. The V and J ends lost 6 bases and 4 bases, in that order; junction bases with no gene match: 9. In nucleotides, the CDR3 is TGTGCCAGCAGGGGGGCGACAGGGTGGGGAAACACCATATATTTT. It encodes CASRGATGWGNTIYF.

The CDR3 is CAWRNGREYEQYF. The CDR3 DNA sequence: TGTGCCTGGAGGAACGGGAGAGAGTACGAGCAGTACTTC. This chain connects TRBV30 to TRBJ2-7; perhaps TRBD2 as D (6 bases). The CDR3 spans 13 residues. Between the trimmed V and J ends, which lost 3 bases and 4 bases, there was a span of 13 bases. Germline V gene lookup returns CDR1 GTSNPN and CDR2 SVGIG (reference sequence).

This clone was counted between two and nine times. The CDR3, as DNA: TGTGCCATCAGTGATGGCGGGGGGGCCGCAAAAGAGACCCAGTACTTC. Its protein product is CAISDGGGAAKETQYF. The V gene is TRBV10-3, the J gene TRBJ2-5, with 9 bases matching TRBD2. From germline, CDR1 is ENHRY and CDR2 SYGVKD. V was pared by 3 bases and J by 3 bases, with 8 bases of the junction left unmatched. This CDR3 region has 16 residues.

V and J are TRBV7-8 and TRBJ2-5; the D is unclear. CDR1 SGHVS and CDR2 FQNEAQ come from the germline V gene. Trimming cost V 4 bases and J 8 bases, with 2 bases left between them. This CDR3 comprises 9 residues. The CDR3 region has the DNA TGTGCCAGCAGCTCAACCCAGTACTTC. It translates to CASSSTQYF.

The chain links TRBV6-5 to TRBJ1-1; unclear D gene. The CDR3 length is 13 residues. Trimming took off 6 bases at V and 3 bases at J, with 11 bases between the two ends. Germline CDR1 MNHEY, CDR2 SVGAGI. The CDR3 coding sequence is TGTGCCAGCAGCGGCCAGGAACACACTGAAGCTTTCTTT. Protein sequence: CASSGQEHTEAFF.

The rearrangement uses TRBV6-1 and TRBJ1-5, with 8 bases aligning to TRBD1. Germline loops: CDR1 MNHNS, CDR2 SASEGT. This CDR3 has 16 residues. J gave up 7 bases and V 3 bases, and 11 bases lay outside the gene matches. The CDR3 here is CASSDPRTGTFQPQHF. CDR3 DNA: TGTGCCAGCAGTGACCCCAGGACAGGGACGTTCCAGCCCCAGCATTTT.

This rearrangement joins TRBV11-2 to TRBJ2-2; 7 bases map to TRBD1. The germline V gene has CDR1 SGHAT and CDR2 FQNNGV. V trimming: 5 bases; J trimming: 6 bases; junction bases outside the gene matches: 3. This CDR3 has 13 residues. The CDR3 DNA follows: TGTGCCAGCAGCCAGCAGGGGGCCGGGGAGCTGTTTTTT. It specifies CASSQQGAGELFF.

The table lists this clone with a few counts. CDR3 loop: CASSHGEFNEKLFF. The CDR3 DNA sequence: TGTGCCAGCAGTCACGGGGAATTTAATGAAAAACTGTTTTTT. V usage is TRBV6-5 and J usage is TRBJ1-4, with no clear D. The germline V gene has CDR1 MNHEY and CDR2 SVGAGI. The V gene lost 5 bases and the J gene lost 4 bases, with 11 bases spanning the gap. CDR3 length: 14 amino acids.

CDR3 DNA sequence: TGTGCCAGCAGTTTACTATCGACAGGGGCGACCTATAATTCACCCCTCCACTTT. Translating it yields CASSLLSTGATYNSPLHF. This rearrangement joins TRBV27 to TRBJ1-6; 8 nucleotides agree with TRBD1. The CDR3 is 18 amino acids. The germline V gene has CDR1 MNHEY and CDR2 SMNVEV (reference sequence). Trimming cost V 2 bases and J 2 bases; bases outside gene matches: 8.

This clone was seen more than once but under ten times. The rearrangement links TRBV5-1 to TRBJ2-1; TRBD1 is a possible D gene (6 bases). The CDR3 is 14 amino acids. The germline gives CDR1 SGHRS, CDR2 YFSETQ. V shed 0 bases and J shed 4 bases, with 8 bases lying between them. The DNA for the CDR3 is TGCGCCAGCAGCTTGGGACAGGAGTACAATGAGCAGTTCTTC. It codes for CASSLGQEYNEQFF.

This clone was observed a few times. The rearrangement uses TRBV19 and TRBJ1-1; tentative D call: TRBD1 (5 bases). V gave up 9 bases and J gave up 1 base, with 18 bases separating them. CDR3 length equals 15 residues. Germline CDR1 and CDR2: LNHDA and SQIVND (reference sequence). The CDR3 spells CASATPGFKNTEAFF. The DNA of the CDR3 is TGTGCCAGCGCCACCCCAGGGTTTAAGAACACTGAAGCTTTCTTT.

The count of this clone is one. The chain uses TRBV19 and TRBJ1-2, with D possibly TRBD1 on 5 matching bases. The V end lost 1 base, the J end lost 3 bases, and 12 bases lay between the germline ends. Germline values: CDR1 LNHDA, CDR2 SQIVND (reference sequence). The CDR3 runs to 15 residues. In DNA, the CDR3 is TGTGCCAGTAGTATAGCGGCAGGGAAGGACTATGGCTACACCTTC. Encoded protein: CASSIAAGKDYGYTF. Variable domain in full (rest from reference TRBV19 and TRBJ1-2): DGGITQSPKYLFRKEGQNVTLSCEQNLNHDAMYWYRQDPGQGLRLIYYSQIVNDFQKGDIAEGYSVSREKKESFPLTVTSAQKNPTAFYLCASSIAAGKDYGYTFGSGTRLTVV.

The chain combines TRBV5-4 with TRBJ1-2; 9 bases match TRBD1. The germline gives CDR1 SGHNT, CDR2 YYREEE (reference sequence). V was clipped by 0 bases and J by 5 bases; unmatched bases: 5. The CDR3 loop spans 15 amino acids. CDR3 sequence reads: CASSLAGTGKYGYTF. As DNA, the CDR3 is TGTGCCAGCAGCTTGGCCGGGACAGGGAAATATGGCTACACCTTC.

This clone came up once. The CDR3 coding sequence is TGTGCCATCAGTGAGTCGCCTTATCCAGGGACAGGGATGGAGACCCAGTACTTC. This gives the protein CAISESPYPGTGMETQYF. The chain couples TRBV10-3 to TRBJ2-5; 9 nucleotides align to TRBD1. V gave up 0 bases and J gave up 5 bases; unmatched junction bases: 13. From germline, CDR1 is ENHRY and CDR2 SYGVKD. CDR3 length equals 18 residues.

The gene calls are TRBV6-5 and TRBJ1-1; 9 positions agree with TRBD1. The CDR3 consists of 15 residues. CDR1 is MNHEY and CDR2 is SVGAGI in the germline V gene. Trimming removed 7 bases from V and 10 bases from J; junction bases left unmatched: 16. The CDR3 DNA reads as TGTGCCAGCACCAAGATTTCCGGGACAGGGAGAGTAGCTTTCTTT. Translation: CASTKISGTGRVAFF.

This chain joins TRBV7-7 and TRBJ2-1, with 8 bases lining up with TRBD1. Germline loops: CDR1 SSHAT, CDR2 FNYEAQ (reference sequence). The CDR3 extends over 15 amino acids. V shed 5 bases and J 7 bases; nucleotides not matched to a gene: 10. The CDR3 spells CASSLDRVGGNEQFF. The CDR3 region has the DNA TGTGCCAGCAGCCTGGACAGGGTCGGAGGAAATGAGCAGTTCTTC.

The rearrangement links TRBV6-5 to TRBJ2-5, with 13 bases fitting TRBD2. Losses at the gene ends were 6 bases for V and 5 bases for J; bases not matched to a gene: 6. The length of the CDR3 is 15 residues. CDR1 is MNHEY and CDR2 is SVGAGI in the germline V gene. DNA for the CDR3: TGTGCCAGCAGCGTCGGGACTAGCGGGACTGAGACCCAGTACTTC. Translated: CASSVGTSGTETQYF.

V gene TRBV27 combines with J gene TRBJ2-7; maybe TRBD1 (6 bases). Trimming stripped 6 bases from V and 3 bases from J, with 9 bases between. The CDR3 runs to 12 residues. The V gene's germline CDR1 is MNHEY and CDR2 SMNVEV (reference sequence). The DNA for the CDR3 is TGTGCCAGCAGCGAACAGGGCTACGAGCAGTACTTC. Translated: CASSEQGYEQYF.

The V call is TRBV6-1, the J call TRBJ2-4, with a possible D match to TRBD2 (5 bases). Between the trimmed V and J ends, which lost 2 bases and 1 base, there was a span of 12 bases. The CDR3 runs to 16 residues. The V gene's germline CDR1 is MNHNS and CDR2 SASEGT. The CDR3 spells CASSERTPGAKNIQYF. In nucleotides, the CDR3 is TGTGCCAGCAGTGAACGGACCCCGGGGGCCAAAAACATTCAGTACTTC.

This clone was seen a single time. The chain combines TRBV11-3 with TRBJ2-1, with 9 bases aligning to TRBD2. This CDR3 is 16 amino acids long. Per germline, CDR1 SGHNT and CDR2 YENEEA. V dropped 0 bases and J dropped 8; count of bases not matched to a gene: 8. Written as DNA, the CDR3 is TGTGCCAGCAGCTTAGATCCGCGCGGGGGGGCGGATGAGCAGTTCTTC. Its protein is CASSLDPRGGADEQFF.

The chain couples TRBV27 to TRBJ1-1; D not certain. This CDR3 has 15 amino acids. Germline V gene data show CDR1 as MNHEY and CDR2 as SMNVEV (reference sequence). Trimming cost V 5 bases and J 5 bases, with 18 bases left between them. CDR3 bases: TGTGCCAGCAGTCCCGGAGGTGGGGTCGTAACTGAAGCTTTCTTT. Translated, it gives CASSPGGGVVTEAFF.

CDR3 sequence reads: CASSLRMTSGGQEYEQYF. The CDR3 bases are TGTGCCAGCAGCCTTCGTATGACTAGCGGGGGACAAGAATACGAGCAGTACTTC. The rearrangement uses TRBV7-9 and TRBJ2-7, with 12 bases that match TRBD2. Germline trimming cut 5 bases from V and 4 bases from J; bases unmatched to any gene: 15. Germline-derived CDR1 and CDR2 are SEHNR and FQNEAQ (reference sequence). CDR3 length: 18 residues.